The sample holds one count of the clone carrying this T cell receptor beta chain. These data come from a study of cytomegalovirus exposure and HLA in healthy donors. In the PCR, 60 Vbeta and 13 Jbeta primers were used. The data were produced by immunoSEQ multiplex PCR, yet TCRdb's version contains in-frame clones alone and is incomplete. The sample lists roughly 93,000 clones, around 74% occurring once. The germline gives CDR1 MNHEY, CDR2 SMNVEV (reference sequence). Trimming removed 5 bases from V and 1 base from J; junction bases left unmatched: 5. The CDR3 covers 16 residues. This sequence originates from a male donor in good health and CMV-seronegative. Sequencing was done on a sample of PBMCs. The chain links TRBV27 to TRBJ2-3; TRBD2 matches 11 bases. For the CDR3, the DNA is TGTGCCAGCAGTAACCTAGCGGGAGGACGCACAGATACGCAGTATTTT. Protein sequence: CASSNLAGGRTDTQYF.